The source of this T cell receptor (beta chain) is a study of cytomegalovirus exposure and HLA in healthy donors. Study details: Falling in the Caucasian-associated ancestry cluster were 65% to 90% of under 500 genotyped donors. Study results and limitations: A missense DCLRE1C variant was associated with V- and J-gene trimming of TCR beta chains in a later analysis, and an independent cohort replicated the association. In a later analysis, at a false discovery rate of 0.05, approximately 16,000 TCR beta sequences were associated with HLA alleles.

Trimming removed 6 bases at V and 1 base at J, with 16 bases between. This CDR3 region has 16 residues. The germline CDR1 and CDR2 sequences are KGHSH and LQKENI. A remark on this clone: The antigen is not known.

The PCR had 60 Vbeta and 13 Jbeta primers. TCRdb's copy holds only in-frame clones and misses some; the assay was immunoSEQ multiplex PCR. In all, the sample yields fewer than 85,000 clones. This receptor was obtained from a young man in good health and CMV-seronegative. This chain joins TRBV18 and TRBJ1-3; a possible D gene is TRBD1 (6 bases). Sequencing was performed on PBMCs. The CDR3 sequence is CASSSYKQGSGNTIYF. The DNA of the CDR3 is TGTGCCAGCTCCTCGTACAAACAGGGATCTGGAAACACCATATATTTT. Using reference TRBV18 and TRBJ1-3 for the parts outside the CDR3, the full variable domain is NAGVMQNPRHLVRRRGQEARLRCSPMKGHSHVYWYRQLPEEGLKFMVYLQKENIIDESGMPKERFSAEFPKEGPSILRIQQVVRGDSAAYFCASSSYKQGSGNTIYFGEGSWLTVV.